A single sample gave rise to the 7 T cell receptor beta chains below, sequenced in a study of blood T cell repertoires in COVID-19. The assay was immunoSEQ multiplex PCR, and TCRdb's table has in-frame clones only and misses some. The table shows hundreds of thousands of clones, with about four fifths occurring only once. The specimen sequenced was peripheral blood. Source of these receptors: a woman over 75 with COVID-19, enrolled during active disease.

A few counts support this clone. The CDR3 DNA follows: TGTGCCAGCAGTGACGGGGACAGGGGAAGCTCCTATAATTCACCCCTCCACTTT. Its protein is CASSDGDRGSSYNSPLHF. The chain has TRBV6-1 and TRBJ1-6; TRBD1 matches 10 bases. The CDR3 is 18 amino acids. Per the germline V gene, CDR1 is MNHNS and CDR2 is SASEGT. Trimming took 3 bases from V and 0 from J; bases not matched to a gene: 5.

This chain uses TRBV11-2 with TRBJ1-5; 8 bases map to TRBD1. The CDR3 has 15 amino acids. V lost 6 bases to trimming and J lost 4 bases; unmatched junction nucleotides: 8. The V gene's germline CDR1 is SGHAT and CDR2 FQNNGV. The CDR3 sequence is CASSLGTGRNQPQHF. The CDR3 DNA follows: TGTGCCAGCAGTCTGGGGACAGGTCGGAATCAGCCCCAGCATTTT.

The rearrangement joins TRBV11-2 to TRBJ2-1; 7 bases map to TRBD2. J was trimmed by 7 bases and V by 0 bases; bases with no gene match: 15. Germline loops: CDR1 SGHAT, CDR2 FQNNGV. The CDR3 is made up of 18 amino acids. This CDR3 is CASSLDPTSAGSGNEQFF. The DNA for the CDR3 is TGTGCCAGCAGCTTAGATCCCACTAGCGCCGGTTCGGGGAATGAGCAGTTCTTC.

The CDR3 DNA reads TGTGCCAGCAGTTACCCGGGACTAGCGGGGGATGAGCAGTTCTTC. Protein: CASSYPGLAGDEQFF. J is TRBJ2-1 and V is TRBV6-6; TRBD2 agrees at 14 bases. Germline V gene lookup returns CDR1 MNHNY and CDR2 SVGAGI (reference sequence). J lost 8 bases, V lost 2 bases, and 2 bases had no gene match. The CDR3 spans 15 residues.

This clone was seen a single time. The J gene is TRBJ2-7, the V gene TRBV5-1; TRBD2 matches 10 bases. The J segment lost 0 bases and the V segment lost 2 bases, leaving 2 bases of the junction unmatched. Looked up from germline, CDR1 is SGHRS and CDR2 is YFSETQ. The CDR3 has 15 residues. CDR3 DNA sequence: TGCGCCAGCAGCTTAACTAGCGGGGTCTCCTACGAGCAGTACTTC. Protein: CASSLTSGVSYEQYF.

The rearrangement uses TRBV7-2 and TRBJ2-3; D is possibly TRBD2 (5 bases). Trimming left V 5 bases short and J 0 bases short, with 9 bases between. The CDR3 length is 14 residues. Germline V gene lookup returns CDR1 SGHTA and CDR2 FQGNSA. The CDR3 nucleotides are TGTGCCAGCAGCCCGGACTTCAGCACAGATACGCAGTATTTT. Protein product: CASSPDFSTDTQYF.

The chain recombines TRBV2 with TRBJ1-1, with D possibly matching TRBD1 (6 bases). The germline V and J ends were trimmed by 6 bases and 7 bases, with 12 bases remaining between them. Per the germline V gene, CDR1 is SNHLY and CDR2 is FYNNEI. The CDR3 contains 12 residues. This CDR3 reads CASSGDKYEAFF. The CDR3 nucleotides are TGTGCCAGCAGCGGGGACAAGTATGAAGCTTTCTTT.